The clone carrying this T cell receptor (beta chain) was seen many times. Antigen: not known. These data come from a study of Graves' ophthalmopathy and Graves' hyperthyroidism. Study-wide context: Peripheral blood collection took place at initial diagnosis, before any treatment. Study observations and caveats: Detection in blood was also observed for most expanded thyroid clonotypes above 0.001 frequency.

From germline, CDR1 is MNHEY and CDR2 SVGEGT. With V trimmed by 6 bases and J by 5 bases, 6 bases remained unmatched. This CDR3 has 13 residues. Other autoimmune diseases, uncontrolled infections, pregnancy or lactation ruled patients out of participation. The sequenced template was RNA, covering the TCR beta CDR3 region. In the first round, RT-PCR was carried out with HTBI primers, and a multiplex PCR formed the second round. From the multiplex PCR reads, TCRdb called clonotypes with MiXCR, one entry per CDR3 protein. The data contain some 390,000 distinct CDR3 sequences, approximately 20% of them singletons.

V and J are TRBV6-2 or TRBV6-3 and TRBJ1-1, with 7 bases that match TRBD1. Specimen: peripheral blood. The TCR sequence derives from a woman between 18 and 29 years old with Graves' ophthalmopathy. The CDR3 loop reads CASRDRVGTEAFF. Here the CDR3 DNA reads TGTGCCAGCAGAGACAGGGTTGGAACTGAAGCTTTCTTT.